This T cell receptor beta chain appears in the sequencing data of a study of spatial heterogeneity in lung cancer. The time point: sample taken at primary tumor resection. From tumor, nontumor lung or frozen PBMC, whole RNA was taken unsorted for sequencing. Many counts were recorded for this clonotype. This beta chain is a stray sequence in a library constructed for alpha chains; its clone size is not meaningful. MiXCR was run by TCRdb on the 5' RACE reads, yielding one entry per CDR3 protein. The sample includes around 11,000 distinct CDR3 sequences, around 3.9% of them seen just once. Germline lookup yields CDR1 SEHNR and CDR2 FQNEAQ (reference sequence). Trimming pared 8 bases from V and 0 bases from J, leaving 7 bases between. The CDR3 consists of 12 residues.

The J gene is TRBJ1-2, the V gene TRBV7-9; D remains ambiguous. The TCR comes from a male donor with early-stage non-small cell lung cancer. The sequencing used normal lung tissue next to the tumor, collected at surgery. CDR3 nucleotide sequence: TGTGCCAGCGGAAGTTCTAACTATGGCTACACCTTC. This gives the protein CASGSSNYGYTF.